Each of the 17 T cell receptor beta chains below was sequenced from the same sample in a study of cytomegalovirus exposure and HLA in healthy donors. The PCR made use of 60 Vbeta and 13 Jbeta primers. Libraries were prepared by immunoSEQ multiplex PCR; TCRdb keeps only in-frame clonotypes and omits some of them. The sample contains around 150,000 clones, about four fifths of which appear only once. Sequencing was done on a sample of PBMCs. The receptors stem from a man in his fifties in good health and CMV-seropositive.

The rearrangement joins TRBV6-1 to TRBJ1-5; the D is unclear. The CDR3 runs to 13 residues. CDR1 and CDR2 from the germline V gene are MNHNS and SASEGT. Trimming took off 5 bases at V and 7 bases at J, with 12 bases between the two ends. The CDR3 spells CASSTLHRQPQHF. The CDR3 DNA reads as TGTGCCAGCAGTACGTTACATCGCCAGCCCCAGCATTTT.

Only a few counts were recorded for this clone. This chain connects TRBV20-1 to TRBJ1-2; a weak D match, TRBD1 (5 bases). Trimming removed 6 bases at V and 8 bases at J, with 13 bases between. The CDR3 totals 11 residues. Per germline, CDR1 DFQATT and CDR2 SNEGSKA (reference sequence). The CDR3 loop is CSALNRRGYTF. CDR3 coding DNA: TGCAGTGCGCTAAACAGGAGAGGCTACACCTTC.

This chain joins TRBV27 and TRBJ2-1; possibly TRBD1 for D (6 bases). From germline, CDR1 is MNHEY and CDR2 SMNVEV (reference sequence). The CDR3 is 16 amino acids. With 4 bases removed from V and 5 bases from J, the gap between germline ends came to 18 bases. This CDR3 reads CASSSTGTYPDNEQFF. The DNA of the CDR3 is TGTGCCAGCAGTTCAACCGGGACATACCCCGACAATGAGCAGTTCTTC.

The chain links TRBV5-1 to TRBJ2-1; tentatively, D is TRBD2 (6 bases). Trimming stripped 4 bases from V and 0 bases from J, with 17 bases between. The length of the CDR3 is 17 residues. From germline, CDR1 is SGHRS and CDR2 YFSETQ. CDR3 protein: CASSQGLGRISYNEQFF. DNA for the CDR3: TGCGCCAGCAGCCAGGGACTCGGCCGGATCTCCTACAATGAGCAGTTCTTC.

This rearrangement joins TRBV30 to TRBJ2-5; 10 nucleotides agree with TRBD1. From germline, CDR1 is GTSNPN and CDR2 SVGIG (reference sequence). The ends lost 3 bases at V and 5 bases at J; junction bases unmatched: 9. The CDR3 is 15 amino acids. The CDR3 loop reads CAWSLRQGALETQYF. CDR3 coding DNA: TGTGCCTGGAGCCTACGACAGGGGGCGCTTGAGACCCAGTACTTC.

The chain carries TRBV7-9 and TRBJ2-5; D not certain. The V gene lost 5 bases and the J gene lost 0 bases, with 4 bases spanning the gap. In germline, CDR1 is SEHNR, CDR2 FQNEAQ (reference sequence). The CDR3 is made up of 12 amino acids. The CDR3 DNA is TGTGCCAGCAGCGCGTACCAAGAGACCCAGTACTTC. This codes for CASSAYQETQYF.

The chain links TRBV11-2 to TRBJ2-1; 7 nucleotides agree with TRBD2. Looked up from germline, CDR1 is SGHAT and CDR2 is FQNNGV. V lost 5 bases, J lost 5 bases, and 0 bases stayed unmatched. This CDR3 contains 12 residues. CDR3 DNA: TGTGCCAGCAGCCGGGAGGACAATGAGCAGTTCTTC. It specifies CASSREDNEQFF.

CDR3 DNA sequence: TGTGCCAGCAGCTCCGGGTCCGTCAATGAGCAGTTCTTC. Translating gives CASSSGSVNEQFF. This rearrangement joins TRBV11-3 to TRBJ2-1; D uncertain. CDR1 is SGHNT and CDR2 is YENEEA in the germline V gene. V lost 4 bases to trimming and J lost 6 bases, with 10 bases between them. The CDR3 is made up of 13 amino acids.

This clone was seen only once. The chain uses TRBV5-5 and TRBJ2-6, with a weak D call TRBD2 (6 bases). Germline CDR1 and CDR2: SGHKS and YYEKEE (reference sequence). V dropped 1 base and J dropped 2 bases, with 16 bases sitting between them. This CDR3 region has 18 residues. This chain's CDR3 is CASSLRTGVWAGANVLTF. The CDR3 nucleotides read TGTGCCAGCAGCTTGAGGACGGGGGTCTGGGCTGGGGCCAACGTCCTGACTTTC.

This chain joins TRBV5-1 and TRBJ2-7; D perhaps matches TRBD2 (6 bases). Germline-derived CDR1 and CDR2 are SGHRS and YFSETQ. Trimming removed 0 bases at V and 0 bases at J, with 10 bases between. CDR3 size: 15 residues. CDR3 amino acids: CASSLAAGSSYEQYF. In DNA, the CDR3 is TGCGCCAGCAGCTTGGCCGCGGGGAGCTCCTACGAGCAGTACTTC. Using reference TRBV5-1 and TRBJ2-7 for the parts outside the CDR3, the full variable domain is KAGVTQTPRYLIKTRGQQVTLSCSPISGHRSVSWYQQTPGQGLQFLFEYFSETQRNKGNFPGRFSGRQFSNSRSEMNVSTLELGDSALYLCASSLAAGSSYEQYFGPGTRLTVT.

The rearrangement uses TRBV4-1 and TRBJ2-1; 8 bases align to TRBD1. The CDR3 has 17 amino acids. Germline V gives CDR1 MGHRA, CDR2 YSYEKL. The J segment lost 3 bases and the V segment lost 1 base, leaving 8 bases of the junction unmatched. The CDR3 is CASSQVIAGGVYNEQFF. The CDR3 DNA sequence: TGCGCCAGCAGCCAAGTAATTGCAGGGGGCGTCTACAATGAGCAGTTCTTC.

CDR3 amino acids: CASKSDSYEQYF. CDR3 DNA sequence: TGTGCCAGCAAGAGCGACTCCTACGAGCAGTACTTC. J is TRBJ2-7 and V is TRBV2; D unclear. Germline assignment: CDR1 SNHLY and CDR2 FYNNEI. The CDR3 length is 12 residues. Trimming left V 7 bases short and J 0 bases short, with 7 bases between.

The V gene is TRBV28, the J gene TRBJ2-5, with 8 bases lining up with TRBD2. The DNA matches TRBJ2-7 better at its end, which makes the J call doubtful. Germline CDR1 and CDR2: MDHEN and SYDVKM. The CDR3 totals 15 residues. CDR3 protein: CASSTSGRESYEQYF. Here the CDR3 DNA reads TGTGCCAGCAGTACATCCGGGAGGGAATCCTACGAGCAGTACTTC.

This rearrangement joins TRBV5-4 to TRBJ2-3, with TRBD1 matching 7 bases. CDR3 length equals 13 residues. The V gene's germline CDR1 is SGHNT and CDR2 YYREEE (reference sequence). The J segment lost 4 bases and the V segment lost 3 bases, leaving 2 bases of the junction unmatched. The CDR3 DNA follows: TGTGCCAGCAGCTCACAGGGGTCAGATACGCAGTATTTT. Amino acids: CASSSQGSDTQYF.

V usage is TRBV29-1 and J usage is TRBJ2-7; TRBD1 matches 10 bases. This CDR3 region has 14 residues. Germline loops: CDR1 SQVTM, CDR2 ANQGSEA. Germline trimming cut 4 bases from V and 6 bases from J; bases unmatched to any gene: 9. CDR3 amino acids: CSVVDRGTKGEQYF. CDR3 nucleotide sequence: TGCAGCGTTGTGGACAGGGGGACTAAAGGCGAGCAGTACTTC.

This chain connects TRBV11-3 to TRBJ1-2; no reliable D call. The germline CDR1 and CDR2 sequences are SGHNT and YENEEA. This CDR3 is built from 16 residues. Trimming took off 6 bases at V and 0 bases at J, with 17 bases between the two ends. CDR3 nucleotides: TGTGCCAGCAGGGGAAAGACCGGGAATTCTAACTATGGCTACACCTTC. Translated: CASRGKTGNSNYGYTF.

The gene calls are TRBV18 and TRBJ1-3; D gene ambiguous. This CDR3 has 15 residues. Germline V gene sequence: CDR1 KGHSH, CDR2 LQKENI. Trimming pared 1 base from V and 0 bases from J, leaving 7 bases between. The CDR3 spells CASSPLVNSGNTIYF. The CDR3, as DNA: TGTGCCAGCTCACCACTAGTGAACTCTGGAAACACCATATATTTT. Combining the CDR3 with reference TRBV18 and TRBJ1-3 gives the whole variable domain NAGVMQNPRHLVRRRGQEARLRCSPMKGHSHVYWYRQLPEEGLKFMVYLQKENIIDESGMPKERFSAEFPKEGPSILRIQQVVRGDSAAYFCASSPLVNSGNTIYFGEGSWLTVV.